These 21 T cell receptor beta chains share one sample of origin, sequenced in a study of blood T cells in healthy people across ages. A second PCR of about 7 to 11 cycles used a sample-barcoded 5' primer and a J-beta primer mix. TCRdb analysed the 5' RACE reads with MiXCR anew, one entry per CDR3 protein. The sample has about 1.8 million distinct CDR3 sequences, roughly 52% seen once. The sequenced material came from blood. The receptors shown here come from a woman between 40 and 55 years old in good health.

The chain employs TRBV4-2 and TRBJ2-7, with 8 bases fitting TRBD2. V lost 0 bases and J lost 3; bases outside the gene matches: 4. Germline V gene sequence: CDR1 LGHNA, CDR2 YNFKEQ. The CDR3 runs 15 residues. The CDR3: CASSQDAGLVYEQYF. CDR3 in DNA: TGTGCCAGCAGCCAAGATGCGGGACTAGTCTACGAGCAGTACTTC.

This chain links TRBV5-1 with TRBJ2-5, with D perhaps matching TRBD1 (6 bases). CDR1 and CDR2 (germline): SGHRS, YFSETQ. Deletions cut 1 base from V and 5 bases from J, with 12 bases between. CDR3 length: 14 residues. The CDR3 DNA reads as TGCGCCAGCAGCTTGACAGGGAGTTGGGAGACCCAGTACTTC. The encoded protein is CASSLTGSWETQYF.

The CDR3 spells CASSELAAPTTYEQYF. CDR3 in DNA: TGTGCCAGCAGTGAATTGGCAGCCCCCACGACCTACGAGCAGTACTTC. The chain combines TRBV2 with TRBJ2-7; no clear D. CDR1 and CDR2 from the germline V gene are SNHLY and FYNNEI. Trimming left V 2 bases short and J 2 bases short, with 16 bases between. The CDR3 covers 16 residues.

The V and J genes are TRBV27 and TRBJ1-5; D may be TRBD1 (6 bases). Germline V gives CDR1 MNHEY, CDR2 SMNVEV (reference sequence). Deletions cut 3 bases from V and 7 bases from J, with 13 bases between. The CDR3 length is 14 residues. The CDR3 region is CASSFRGGGQPQHF. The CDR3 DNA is TGTGCCAGCAGTTTCCGAGGGGGAGGGCAGCCCCAGCATTTT.

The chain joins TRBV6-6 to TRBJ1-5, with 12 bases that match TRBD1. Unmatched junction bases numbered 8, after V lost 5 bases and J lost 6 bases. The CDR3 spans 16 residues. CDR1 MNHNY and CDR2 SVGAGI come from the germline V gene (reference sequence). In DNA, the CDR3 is TGTGCCAGCAGTCACCCGGGACAGGGGGCATTTCAGCCCCAGCATTTT. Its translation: CASSHPGQGAFQPQHF.

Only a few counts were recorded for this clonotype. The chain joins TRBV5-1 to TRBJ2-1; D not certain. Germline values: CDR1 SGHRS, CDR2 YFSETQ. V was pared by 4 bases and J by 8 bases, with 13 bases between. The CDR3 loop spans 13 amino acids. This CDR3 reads CASSLSSIDEQFF. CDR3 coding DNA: TGCGCCAGCAGCCTGAGTTCGATCGATGAGCAGTTCTTC.

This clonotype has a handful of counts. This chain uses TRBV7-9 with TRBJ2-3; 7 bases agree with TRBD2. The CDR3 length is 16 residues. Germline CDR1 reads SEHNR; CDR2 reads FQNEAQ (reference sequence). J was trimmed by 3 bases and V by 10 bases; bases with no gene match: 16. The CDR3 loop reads CATPEGPSGVTDTQYF. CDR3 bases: TGTGCCACCCCGGAGGGGCCTAGCGGAGTTACAGATACGCAGTATTTT.

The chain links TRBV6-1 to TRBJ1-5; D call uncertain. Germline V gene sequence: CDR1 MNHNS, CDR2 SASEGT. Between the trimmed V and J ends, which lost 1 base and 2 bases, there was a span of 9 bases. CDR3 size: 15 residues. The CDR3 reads CASSEDLLRNQPQHF. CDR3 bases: TGTGCCAGCAGTGAAGACCTTTTACGCAATCAGCCCCAGCATTTT.

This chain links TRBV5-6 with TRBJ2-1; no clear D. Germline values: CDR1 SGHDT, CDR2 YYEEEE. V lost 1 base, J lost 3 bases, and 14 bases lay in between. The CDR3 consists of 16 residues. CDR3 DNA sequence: TGTGCCAGCAGCTTGTATGTAGGGCAGATCTACAATGAGCAGTTCTTC. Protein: CASSLYVGQIYNEQFF.

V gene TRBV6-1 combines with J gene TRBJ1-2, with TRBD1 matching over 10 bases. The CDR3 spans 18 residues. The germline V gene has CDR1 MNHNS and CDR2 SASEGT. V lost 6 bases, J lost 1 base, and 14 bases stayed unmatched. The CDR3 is CASRGPGQGTRFNYGYTF. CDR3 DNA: TGTGCCAGCAGGGGGCCGGGACAGGGGACCCGATTTAACTATGGCTACACCTTC.

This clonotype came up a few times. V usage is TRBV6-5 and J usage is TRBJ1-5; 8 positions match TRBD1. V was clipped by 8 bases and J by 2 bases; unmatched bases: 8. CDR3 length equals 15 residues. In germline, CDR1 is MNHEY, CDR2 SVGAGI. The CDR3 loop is CASGELTGGNQPQHF. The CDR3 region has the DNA TGTGCCAGCGGAGAGTTGACAGGGGGCAATCAGCCCCAGCATTTT.

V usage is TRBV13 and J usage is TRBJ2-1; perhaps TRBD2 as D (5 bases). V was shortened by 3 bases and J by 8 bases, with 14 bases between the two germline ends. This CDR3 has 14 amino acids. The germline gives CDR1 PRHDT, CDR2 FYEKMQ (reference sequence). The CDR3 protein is CASSFIAPGDEQFF. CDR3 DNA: TGTGCCAGCAGCTTTATAGCCCCCGGGGATGAGCAGTTCTTC.

The CDR3 region is CASSSVPGVGYTF. Written as DNA, the CDR3 is TGTGCCAGCAGCTCCGTCCCGGGGGTCGGCTACACCTTC. V and J are TRBV7-2 and TRBJ1-2; D is possibly TRBD1 (5 bases). V lost 4 bases, J lost 8 bases, and 14 bases lay in between. Germline loops: CDR1 SGHTA, CDR2 FQGNSA. The CDR3 covers 13 residues.

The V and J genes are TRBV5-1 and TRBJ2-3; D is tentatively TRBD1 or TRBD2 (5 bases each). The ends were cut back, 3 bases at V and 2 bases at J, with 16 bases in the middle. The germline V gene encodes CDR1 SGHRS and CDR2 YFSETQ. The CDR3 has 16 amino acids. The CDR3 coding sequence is TGCGCCAGCAGCTCTCTCCGGGCCGGGGCCACAGATACGCAGTATTTT. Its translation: CASSSLRAGATDTQYF.

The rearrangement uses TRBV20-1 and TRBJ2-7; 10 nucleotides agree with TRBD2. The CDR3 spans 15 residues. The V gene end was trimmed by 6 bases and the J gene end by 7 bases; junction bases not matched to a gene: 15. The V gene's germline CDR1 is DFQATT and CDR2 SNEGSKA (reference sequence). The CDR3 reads CSAPQTSGSYNEQYF. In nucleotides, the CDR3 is TGCAGTGCCCCCCAGACTAGCGGGTCGTACAATGAGCAGTACTTC.

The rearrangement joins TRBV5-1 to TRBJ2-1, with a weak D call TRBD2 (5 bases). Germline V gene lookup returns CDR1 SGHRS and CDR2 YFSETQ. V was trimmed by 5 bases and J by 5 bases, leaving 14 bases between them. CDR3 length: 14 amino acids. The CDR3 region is CASRGNSANNEQFF. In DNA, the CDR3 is TGCGCCAGCAGGGGGAATAGCGCCAACAATGAGCAGTTCTTC.

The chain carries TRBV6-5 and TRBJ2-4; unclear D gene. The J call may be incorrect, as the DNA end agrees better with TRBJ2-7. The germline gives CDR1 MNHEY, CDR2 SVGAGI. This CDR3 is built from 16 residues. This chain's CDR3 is CASSYSKWNSLGEQYF. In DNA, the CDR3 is TGTGCCAGCAGTTACTCGAAATGGAACTCGCTTGGCGAGCAGTACTTC.

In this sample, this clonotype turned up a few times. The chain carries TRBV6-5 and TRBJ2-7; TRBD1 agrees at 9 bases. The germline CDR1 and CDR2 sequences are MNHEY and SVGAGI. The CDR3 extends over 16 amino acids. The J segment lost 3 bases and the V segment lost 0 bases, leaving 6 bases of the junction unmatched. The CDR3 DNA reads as TGTGCCAGCAGTTACTCGGACAGGGGCCCTTACTACGAGCAGTACTTC. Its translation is CASSYSDRGPYYEQYF.

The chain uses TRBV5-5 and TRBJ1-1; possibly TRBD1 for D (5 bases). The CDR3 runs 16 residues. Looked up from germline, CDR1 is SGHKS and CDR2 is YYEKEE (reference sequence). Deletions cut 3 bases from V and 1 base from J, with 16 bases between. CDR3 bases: TGTGCCAGCAGCTCTCCGCCGTCGACAGAGAACACTGAAGCTTTCTTT. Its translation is CASSSPPSTENTEAFF.

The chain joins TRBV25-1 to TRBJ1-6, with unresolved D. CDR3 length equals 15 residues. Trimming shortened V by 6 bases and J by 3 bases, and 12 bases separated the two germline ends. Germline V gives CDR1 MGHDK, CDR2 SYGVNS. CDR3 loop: CASSERTDYNSPLHF. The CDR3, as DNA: TGTGCCAGCAGCGAAAGGACGGACTATAATTCACCCCTCCACTTT.

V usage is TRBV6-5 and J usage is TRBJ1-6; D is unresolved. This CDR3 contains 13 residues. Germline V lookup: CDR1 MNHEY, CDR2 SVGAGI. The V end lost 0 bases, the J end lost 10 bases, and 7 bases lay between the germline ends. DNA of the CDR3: TGTGCCAGCAGTTACTCGGCAGGATCACCCCTCCACTTT. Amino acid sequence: CASSYSAGSPLHF.